These 20 T cell receptor beta chains were all obtained from the same sample, sequenced in a study of shared clonotypes between healthy human individuals. The naive CD8 subset, CD45RO-negative cells positively selected for CCR7, excluded terminally differentiated effector memory CD45RA+ cells. Sequencing was performed with immunoSEQ multiplex PCR; in TCRdb, only in-frame clones are kept and a portion is missing. The data hold over 750,000 clones, with 96% observed a single time. The sequenced sample was naive CD8+ T cells sorted from blood. These receptors originate from a man between 25 and 39 years old in good health.

The chain is built from TRBV7-8 and TRBJ2-4; 15 bases are shared with TRBD2. CDR1 is SGHVS and CDR2 is FQNEAQ in the germline V gene. The trim removed 5 bases at V and 4 bases at J, leaving 15 bases unmatched. The CDR3 extends over 20 amino acids. The CDR3 nucleotides are TGTGCCAGCAGCGCAGGACTAGCGGGAGGGCCGCGTGAGGGGAAAAACATTCAGTACTTC. It codes for CASSAGLAGGPREGKNIQYF.

V is TRBV27 and J is TRBJ2-7; TRBD2 aligns across 7 bases. CDR3 length equals 13 residues. Germline V gene sequence: CDR1 MNHEY, CDR2 SMNVEV (reference sequence). J was trimmed by 6 bases and V by 6 bases; bases with no gene match: 8. The CDR3 nucleotides are TGTGCCAGCAGCCTAGGCGGGGGAGTCGAGCAGTACTTC. As protein: CASSLGGGVEQYF.

The CDR3 nucleotides are TGTGCCAGCAGGACGGGACAGCGCGGACCAGATACGCAGTATTTT. The encoded protein is CASRTGQRGPDTQYF. The chain uses TRBV27 and TRBJ2-3, with 7 bases matching TRBD1. Germline V gives CDR1 MNHEY, CDR2 SMNVEV (reference sequence). CDR3 length: 15 amino acids. V lost 6 bases to trimming and J lost 4 bases; unmatched junction nucleotides: 10.

The chain links TRBV28 to TRBJ2-1, with no clear D. In germline, CDR1 is MDHEN, CDR2 SYDVKM. The CDR3 runs 14 residues. V was trimmed by 6 bases and J by 0 bases, leaving 9 bases between them. CDR3 sequence: CASRVESSYNEQFF. In DNA form, the CDR3 reads TGTGCCAGCAGGGTGGAGAGCTCCTACAATGAGCAGTTCTTC.

This chain joins TRBV27 and TRBJ2-7, with 8 bases fitting TRBD2. CDR3 length: 14 residues. Per germline, CDR1 MNHEY and CDR2 SMNVEV (reference sequence). Trimming at V came to 3 bases and at J to 3 bases, leaving 4 bases not matched to a gene. The CDR3 DNA reads as TGTGCCAGCAGTTTTAGCGGGAACCACTACGAGCAGTACTTC. It encodes CASSFSGNHYEQYF.

The rearrangement links TRBV9 to TRBJ2-7; D is uncertain. Germline V CDR1 and CDR2: SGDLS, YYNGEE. This CDR3 comprises 16 residues. Between the trimmed V and J ends, which lost 3 bases and 1 base, there was a span of 17 bases. The CDR3 loop is CASSDKPDERSYEQYF. The CDR3, as DNA: TGTGCCAGCAGCGATAAGCCAGACGAAAGGTCCTACGAGCAGTACTTC.

This rearrangement joins TRBV11-2 to TRBJ1-1, with no clear D. Trimming pared 1 base from V and 6 bases from J, leaving 12 bases between. The CDR3 covers 14 residues. Germline CDR1 is SGHAT and CDR2 is FQNNGV. CDR3 region: CASSLVLGVPEAFF. As DNA, the CDR3 is TGTGCCAGCAGCTTAGTGCTCGGGGTACCTGAAGCTTTCTTT.

This chain joins TRBV19 and TRBJ2-1; 11 nucleotides agree with TRBD2. V dropped 5 bases and J dropped 4; count of bases not matched to a gene: 7. The CDR3 loop spans 16 amino acids. The germline CDR1 and CDR2 sequences are LNHDA and SQIVND (reference sequence). The CDR3 sequence: CASSQLAGEAYNEQFF. The CDR3 coding sequence is TGTGCCAGTAGTCAACTAGCGGGAGAGGCTTACAATGAGCAGTTCTTC.

The chain couples TRBV5-4 to TRBJ1-2, with TRBD1 as a possible D gene (6 bases). V was trimmed by 3 bases and J by 10 bases, leaving 10 bases between them. This CDR3 comprises 11 residues. Germline assignment: CDR1 SGHNT and CDR2 YYREEE (reference sequence). CDR3 DNA sequence: TGTGCCAGCAGCTACGGGACAATCTACACCTTC. Amino acids: CASSYGTIYTF. The full variable domain, in which reference TRBV5-4 and TRBJ1-2 provide the parts outside the CDR3, is ETGVTQSPTHLIKTRGQQVTLRCSSQSGHNTVSWYQQALGQGPQFIFQYYREEENGRGNFPPRFSGLQFPNYSSELNVNALELDDSALYLCASSYGTIYTFGSGTRLTVV.

This rearrangement joins TRBV18 to TRBJ1-1; 9 nucleotides line up with TRBD1. V lost 0 bases to trimming and J lost 2 bases; unmatched junction nucleotides: 13. The CDR3 loop spans 19 amino acids. Germline V gene data show CDR1 as KGHSH and CDR2 as LQKENI. CDR3 coding DNA: TGTGCCAGCTCACCACCGGGATGGGACAGGGAATATCCCAACACTGAAGCTTTCTTT. This translates into CASSPPGWDREYPNTEAFF.

This clone was seen a single time. J is TRBJ2-3 and V is TRBV27; D is undetermined. V gave up 5 bases and J gave up 0 bases, with 12 bases separating them. CDR3 size: 15 residues. Germline loops: CDR1 MNHEY, CDR2 SMNVEV (reference sequence). The CDR3 DNA reads as TGTGCCAGCAGTCCCGGCGCACGGAGCACAGATACGCAGTATTTT. Translation: CASSPGARSTDTQYF.

The V gene is TRBV6-5, the J gene TRBJ2-7; D assignment may be TRBD1 or TRBD2 (5 bases each). The germline CDR1 and CDR2 sequences are MNHEY and SVGAGI. V lost 0 bases to trimming and J lost 1 base, with 7 bases between them. This CDR3 has 14 amino acids. The CDR3: CASSYSEGSYEQYF. The CDR3, as DNA: TGTGCCAGCAGTTACTCAGAGGGGTCCTACGAGCAGTACTTC.

The chain recombines TRBV5-6 with TRBJ2-3; possible D gene TRBD1, 6 bases. Germline CDR1 SGHDT, CDR2 YYEEEE. The V and J ends lost 1 base and 10 bases respectively, with 19 bases between them. This CDR3 has 15 amino acids. CDR3 nucleotide sequence: TGTGCCAGCAGCTTGAATGGGGACAAGTCAAGCCCGCAGTATTTT. This gives the protein CASSLNGDKSSPQYF.

This clone was observed a single time. This rearrangement joins TRBV9 to TRBJ2-3; D unclear. This CDR3 has 14 residues. V lost 0 bases, J lost 2 bases, and 7 bases lay in between. Germline V gene lookup returns CDR1 SGDLS and CDR2 YYNGEE. The CDR3 loop reads CASSVEQDTDTQYF. The CDR3 nucleotides read TGTGCCAGCAGCGTAGAGCAGGACACAGATACGCAGTATTTT.

As for this clone: The identical CDR3 is also encoded by other nucleotide sequences in the sample. The rearrangement joins TRBV14 to TRBJ2-7; TRBD1 matches at 8 bases. V lost 0 bases to trimming and J lost 1 base; unmatched junction nucleotides: 5. Per the germline V gene, CDR1 is SGHDN and CDR2 is FVKESK. The CDR3 spans 16 residues. The CDR3 sequence: CASSQDLGTGSYEQYF. The CDR3 coding sequence is TGTGCCAGCAGCCAAGATCTTGGGACAGGTTCCTACGAGCAGTACTTC.

V gene TRBV5-1 combines with J gene TRBJ1-1; possibly TRBD1 for D (5 bases). The V gene lost 0 bases and the J gene lost 3 bases, with 21 bases spanning the gap. Germline V gives CDR1 SGHRS, CDR2 YFSETQ. The CDR3 is made up of 18 amino acids. The CDR3 protein is CASSLAFLGDGPDTEAFF. The CDR3 DNA follows: TGCGCCAGCAGCTTGGCCTTTCTAGGGGATGGGCCGGACACTGAAGCTTTCTTT.

V gene TRBV29-1 combines with J gene TRBJ2-1; 7 positions match TRBD2. The CDR3 runs 16 residues. Germline V gene data show CDR1 as SQVTM and CDR2 as ANQGSEA. The V gene end was trimmed by 3 bases and the J gene end by 2 bases; junction bases not matched to a gene: 10. The CDR3 DNA is TGCAGCGTTGAGGGGCGGGAGAATAGGGCCTACAATGAGCAGTTCTTC. Translation gives CSVEGRENRAYNEQFF.

On this clone itself: The sample has other DNA sequences that encode this CDR3 too. In DNA form, the CDR3 reads TGTGCCAGCAGCGTAGGTCTCCTAGCGGGAGACGAGCAGTACTTC. Translated, it gives CASSVGLLAGDEQYF. The chain joins TRBV9 to TRBJ2-7; 10 nucleotides match TRBD2. The CDR3 covers 15 residues. V lost 0 bases to trimming and J lost 5 bases; unmatched junction nucleotides: 5. CDR1 SGDLS and CDR2 YYNGEE come from the germline V gene.

This clone appeared once. The chain links TRBV7-6 to TRBJ2-7; a possible D gene is TRBD2 (5 bases). V shed 2 bases and J shed 7 bases, with 12 bases lying between them. The length of the CDR3 is 13 residues. CDR1 and CDR2 (germline): SGHVS, FNYEAQ. The CDR3 DNA sequence: TGTGCCAGCAGCTTAAGCGCTCCGGGGGAGCAGTACTTC. Amino acids: CASSLSAPGEQYF.

The V and J genes are TRBV7-9 and TRBJ1-5, with D perhaps TRBD1 (6 bases). Germline lookup yields CDR1 SEHNR and CDR2 FQNEAQ (reference sequence). Trimming cost V 3 bases and J 3 bases, with 9 bases left between them. The CDR3 covers 14 residues. CDR3 DNA sequence: TGTGCCAGCAGCTTTGAGGGGGTCAATCAGCCCCAGCATTTT. Its translation: CASSFEGVNQPQHF.